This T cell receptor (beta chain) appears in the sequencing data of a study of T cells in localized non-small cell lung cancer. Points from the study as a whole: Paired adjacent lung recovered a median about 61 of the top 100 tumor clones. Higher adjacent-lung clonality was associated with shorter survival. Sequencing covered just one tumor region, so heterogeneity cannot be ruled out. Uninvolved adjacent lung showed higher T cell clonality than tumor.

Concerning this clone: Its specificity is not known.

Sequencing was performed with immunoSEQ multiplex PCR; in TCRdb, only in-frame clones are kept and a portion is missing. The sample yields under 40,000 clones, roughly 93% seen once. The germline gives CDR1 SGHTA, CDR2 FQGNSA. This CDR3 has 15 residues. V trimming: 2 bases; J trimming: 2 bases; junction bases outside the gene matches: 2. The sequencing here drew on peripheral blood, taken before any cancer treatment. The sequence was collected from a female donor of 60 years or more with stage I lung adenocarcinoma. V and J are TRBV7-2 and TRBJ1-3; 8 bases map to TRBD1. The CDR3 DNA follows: TGTGCCAGCAGCTTATACAGGGGGACTGGAAACACCATATATTTT. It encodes CASSLYRGTGNTIYF.